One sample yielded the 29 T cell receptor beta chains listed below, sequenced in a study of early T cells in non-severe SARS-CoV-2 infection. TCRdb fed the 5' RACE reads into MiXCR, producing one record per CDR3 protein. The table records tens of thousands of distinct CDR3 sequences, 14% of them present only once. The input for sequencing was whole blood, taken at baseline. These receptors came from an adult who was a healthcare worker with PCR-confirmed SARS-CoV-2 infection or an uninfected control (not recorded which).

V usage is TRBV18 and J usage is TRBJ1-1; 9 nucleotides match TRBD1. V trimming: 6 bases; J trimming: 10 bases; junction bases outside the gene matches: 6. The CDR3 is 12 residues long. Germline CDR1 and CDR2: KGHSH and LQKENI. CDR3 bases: TGTGCCAGCTCTGCTGACAGGGGGGCAGCTTTCTTT. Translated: CASSADRGAAFF. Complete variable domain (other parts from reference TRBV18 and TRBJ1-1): NAGVMQNPRHLVRRRGQEARLRCSPMKGHSHVYWYRQLPEEGLKFMVYLQKENIIDESGMPKERFSAEFPKEGPSILRIQQVVRGDSAAYFCASSADRGAAFFGQGTRLTVV.

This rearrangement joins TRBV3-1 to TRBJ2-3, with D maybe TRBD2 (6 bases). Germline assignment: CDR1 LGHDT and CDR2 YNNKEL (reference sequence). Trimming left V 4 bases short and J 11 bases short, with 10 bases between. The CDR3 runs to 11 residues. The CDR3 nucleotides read TGTGCCAGCAGCCTAACCGGGAGGCAGTATTTT. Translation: CASSLTGRQYF.

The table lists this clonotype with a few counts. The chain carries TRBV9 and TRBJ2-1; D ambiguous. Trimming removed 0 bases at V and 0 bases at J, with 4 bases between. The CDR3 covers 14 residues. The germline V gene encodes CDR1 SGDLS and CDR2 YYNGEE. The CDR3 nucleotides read TGTGCCAGCAGCGTAGAGCCCTCCTACAATGAGCAGTTCTTC. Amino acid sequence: CASSVEPSYNEQFF.

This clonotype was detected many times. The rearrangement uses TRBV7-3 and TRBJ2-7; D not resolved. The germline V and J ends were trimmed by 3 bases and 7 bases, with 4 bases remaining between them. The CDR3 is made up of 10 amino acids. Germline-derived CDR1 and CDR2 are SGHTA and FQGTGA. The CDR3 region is CASSLGEQYF. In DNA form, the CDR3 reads TGTGCCAGCAGCTTGGGAGAGCAGTACTTC. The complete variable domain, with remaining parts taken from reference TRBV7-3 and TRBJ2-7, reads GAGVSQTPSNKVTEKGKYVELRCDPISGHTALYWYRQSLGQGPEFLIYFQGTGAADDSGLPNDRFFAVRPEGSVSTLKIQRTERGDSAVYLCASSLGEQYFGPGTRLTVT.

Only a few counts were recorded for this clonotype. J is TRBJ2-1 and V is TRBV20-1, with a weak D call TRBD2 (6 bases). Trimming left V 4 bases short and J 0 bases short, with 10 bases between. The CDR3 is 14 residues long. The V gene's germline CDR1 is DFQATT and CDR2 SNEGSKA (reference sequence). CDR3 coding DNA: TGCAGTGCTATACCCGGGAGCTCCTACAATGAGCAGTTCTTC. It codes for CSAIPGSSYNEQFF.

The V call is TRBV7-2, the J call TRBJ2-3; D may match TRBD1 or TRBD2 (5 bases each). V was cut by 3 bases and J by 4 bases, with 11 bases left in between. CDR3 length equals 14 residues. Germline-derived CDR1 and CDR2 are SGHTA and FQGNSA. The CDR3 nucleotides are TGTGCCAGCAGCTTTGAGGGGCGCCCAGATACGCAGTATTTT. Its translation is CASSFEGRPDTQYF.

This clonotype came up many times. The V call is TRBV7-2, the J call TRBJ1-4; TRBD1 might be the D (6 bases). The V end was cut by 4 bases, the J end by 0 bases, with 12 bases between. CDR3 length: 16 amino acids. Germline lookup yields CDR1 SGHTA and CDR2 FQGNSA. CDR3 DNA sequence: TGTGCCAGCAGCTCCCACAGGGCTTCAACTAATGAAAAACTGTTTTTT. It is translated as CASSSHRASTNEKLFF.

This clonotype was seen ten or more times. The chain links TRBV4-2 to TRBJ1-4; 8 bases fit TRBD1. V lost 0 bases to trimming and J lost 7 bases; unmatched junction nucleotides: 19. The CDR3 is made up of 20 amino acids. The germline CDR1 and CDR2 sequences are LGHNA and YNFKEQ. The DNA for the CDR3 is TGTGCCAGCAGCCAAGAGGTGGAACACAGGGGGGGGACGAAGGGTGAAAAACTGTTTTTT. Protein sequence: CASSQEVEHRGGTKGEKLFF.

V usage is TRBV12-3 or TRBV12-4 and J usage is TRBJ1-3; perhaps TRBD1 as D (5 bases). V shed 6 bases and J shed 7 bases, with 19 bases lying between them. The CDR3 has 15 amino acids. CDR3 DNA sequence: TGTGCCAGCAGCCCTTGGGGGACGGCTTCGAACACCATATATTTT. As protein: CASSPWGTASNTIYF.

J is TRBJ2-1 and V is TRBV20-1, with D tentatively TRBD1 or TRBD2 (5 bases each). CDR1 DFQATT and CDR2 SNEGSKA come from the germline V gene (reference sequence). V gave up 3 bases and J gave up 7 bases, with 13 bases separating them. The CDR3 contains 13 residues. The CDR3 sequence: CSASLPGSNEQFF. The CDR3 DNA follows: TGCAGTGCTAGTTTACCAGGGAGTAATGAGCAGTTCTTC.

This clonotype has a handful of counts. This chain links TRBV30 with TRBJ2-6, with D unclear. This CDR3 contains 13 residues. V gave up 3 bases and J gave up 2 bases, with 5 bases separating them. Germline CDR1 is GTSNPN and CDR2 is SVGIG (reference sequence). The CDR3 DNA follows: TGTGCCTGGAGGCAAACTGGGGCCAACGTCCTGACTTTC. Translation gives CAWRQTGANVLTF.

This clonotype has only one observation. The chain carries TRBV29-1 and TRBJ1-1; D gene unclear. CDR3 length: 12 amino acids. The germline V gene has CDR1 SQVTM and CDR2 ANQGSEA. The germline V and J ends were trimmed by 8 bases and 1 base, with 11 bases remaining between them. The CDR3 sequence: CSYRDSNTEAFF. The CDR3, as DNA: TGCAGCTACCGGGATTCGAACACTGAAGCTTTCTTT.

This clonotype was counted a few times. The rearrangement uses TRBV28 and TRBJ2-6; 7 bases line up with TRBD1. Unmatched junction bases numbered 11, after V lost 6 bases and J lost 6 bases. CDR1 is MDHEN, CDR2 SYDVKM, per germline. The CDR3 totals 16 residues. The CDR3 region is CASRMTGSNAANVLTF. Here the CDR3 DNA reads TGTGCCAGCAGGATGACAGGGAGTAATGCGGCCAACGTCCTGACTTTC.

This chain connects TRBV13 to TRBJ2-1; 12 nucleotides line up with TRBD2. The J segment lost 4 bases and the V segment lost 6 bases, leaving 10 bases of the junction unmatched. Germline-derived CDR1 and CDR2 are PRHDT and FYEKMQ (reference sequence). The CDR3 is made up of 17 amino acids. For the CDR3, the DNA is TGTGCCAGCAGTTTCAGGACTAGCGGGACATGGTACAATGAGCAGTTCTTC. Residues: CASSFRTSGTWYNEQFF.

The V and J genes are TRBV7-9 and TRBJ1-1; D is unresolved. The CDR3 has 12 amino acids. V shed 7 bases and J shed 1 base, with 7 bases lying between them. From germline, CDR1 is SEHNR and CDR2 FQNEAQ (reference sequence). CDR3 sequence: CASTVGNTEAFF. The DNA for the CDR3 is TGTGCCAGCACTGTAGGGAACACTGAAGCTTTCTTT.

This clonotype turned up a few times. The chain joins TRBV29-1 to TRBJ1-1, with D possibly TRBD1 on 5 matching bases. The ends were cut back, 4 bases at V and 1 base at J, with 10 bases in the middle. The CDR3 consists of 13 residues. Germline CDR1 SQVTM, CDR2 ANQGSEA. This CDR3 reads CSVAGFANTEAFF. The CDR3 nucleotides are TGCAGCGTTGCAGGGTTCGCGAACACTGAAGCTTTCTTT.

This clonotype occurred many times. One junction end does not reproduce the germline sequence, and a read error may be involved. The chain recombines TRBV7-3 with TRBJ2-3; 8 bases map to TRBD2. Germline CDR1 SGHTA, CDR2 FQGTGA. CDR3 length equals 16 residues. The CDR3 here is CASSLTAGGLTDTQYF. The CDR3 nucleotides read TGTGCCAGCAGCCTAACCGCGGGGGGACTCACAGATACGCAGTATTTT.

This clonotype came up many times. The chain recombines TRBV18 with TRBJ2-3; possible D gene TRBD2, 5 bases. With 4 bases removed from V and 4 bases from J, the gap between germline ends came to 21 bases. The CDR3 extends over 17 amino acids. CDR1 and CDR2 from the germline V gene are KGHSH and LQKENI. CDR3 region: CASSLRVASRAADTQYF. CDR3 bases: TGTGCCAGCTCACTGCGGGTCGCTTCCCGCGCGGCAGATACGCAGTATTTT.

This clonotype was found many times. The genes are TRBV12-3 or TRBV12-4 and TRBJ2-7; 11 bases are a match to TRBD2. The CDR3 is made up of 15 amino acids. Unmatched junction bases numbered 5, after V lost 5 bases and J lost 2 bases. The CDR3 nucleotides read TGTGCCAGCAGTGCTACTAGCGGGAGCCCCTACGAGCAGTACTTC. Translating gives CASSATSGSPYEQYF.

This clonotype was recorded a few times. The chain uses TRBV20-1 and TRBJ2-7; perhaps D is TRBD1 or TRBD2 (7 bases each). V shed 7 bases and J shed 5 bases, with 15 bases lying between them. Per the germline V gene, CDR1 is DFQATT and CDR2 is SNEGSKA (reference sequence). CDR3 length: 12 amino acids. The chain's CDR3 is CSVVPGGDEQYF. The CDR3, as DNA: TGCAGTGTTGTCCCAGGGGGGGACGAGCAGTACTTC.

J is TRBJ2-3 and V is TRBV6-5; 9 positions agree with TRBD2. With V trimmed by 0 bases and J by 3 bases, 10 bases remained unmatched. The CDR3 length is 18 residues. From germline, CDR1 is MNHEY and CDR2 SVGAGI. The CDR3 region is CASSYSNSLAGGTDTQYF. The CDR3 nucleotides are TGTGCCAGCAGTTACTCGAACTCACTAGCGGGCGGAACAGATACGCAGTATTTT.

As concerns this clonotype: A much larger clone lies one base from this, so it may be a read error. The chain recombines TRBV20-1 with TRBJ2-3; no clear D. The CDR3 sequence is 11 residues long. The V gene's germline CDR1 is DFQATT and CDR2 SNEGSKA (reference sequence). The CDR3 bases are TGCAGTGCCTTTCGTGCAGATACGCAGTTTTTT. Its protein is CSAFRADTQFF.

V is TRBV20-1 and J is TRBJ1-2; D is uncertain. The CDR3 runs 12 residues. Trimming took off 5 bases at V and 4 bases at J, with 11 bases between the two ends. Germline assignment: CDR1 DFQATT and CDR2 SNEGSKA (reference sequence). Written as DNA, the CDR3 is TGCAGTGCTGATTGGGATATCTATGGCTACACCTTC. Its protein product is CSADWDIYGYTF.

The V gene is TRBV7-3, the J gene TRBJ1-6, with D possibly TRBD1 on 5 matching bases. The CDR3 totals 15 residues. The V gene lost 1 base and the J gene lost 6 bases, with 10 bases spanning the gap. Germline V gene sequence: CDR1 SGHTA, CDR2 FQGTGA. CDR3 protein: CASSLNTGANSPLHF. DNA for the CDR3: TGTGCCAGCAGCTTAAATACAGGCGCTAATTCACCCCTCCACTTT.

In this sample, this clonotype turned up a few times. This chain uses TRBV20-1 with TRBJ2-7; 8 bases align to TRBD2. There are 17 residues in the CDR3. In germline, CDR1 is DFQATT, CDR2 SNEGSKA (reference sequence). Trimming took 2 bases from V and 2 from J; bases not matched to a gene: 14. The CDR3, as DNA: TGCAGTGCTAGATTGGGGGGACTAGGCGGGCGGGCCTACGAGCAGTACTTC. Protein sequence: CSARLGGLGGRAYEQYF.

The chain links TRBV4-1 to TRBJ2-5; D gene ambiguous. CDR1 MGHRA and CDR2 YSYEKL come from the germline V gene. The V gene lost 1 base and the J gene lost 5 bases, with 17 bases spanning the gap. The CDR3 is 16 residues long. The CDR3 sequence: CASSQAPGHAGETQYF. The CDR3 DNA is TGCGCCAGCAGCCAAGCGCCAGGCCATGCCGGGGAGACCCAGTACTTC.

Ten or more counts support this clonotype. The CDR3 here is CASSQAPGTNEKLFF. The CDR3 DNA is TGCGCCAGCAGCCAGGCCCCAGGGACTAATGAAAAACTGTTTTTT. This chain connects TRBV5-1 to TRBJ1-4, with D possibly matching TRBD1 (5 bases). CDR3 length: 15 amino acids. Trimming left V 4 bases short and J 2 bases short, with 12 bases between. Germline V lookup: CDR1 SGHRS, CDR2 YFSETQ.

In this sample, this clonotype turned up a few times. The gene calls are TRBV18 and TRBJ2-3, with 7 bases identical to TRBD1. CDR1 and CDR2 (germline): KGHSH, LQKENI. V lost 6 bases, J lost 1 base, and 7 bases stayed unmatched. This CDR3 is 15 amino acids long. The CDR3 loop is CASSRDSAGTDTQYF. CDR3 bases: TGTGCCAGCTCCCGGGACAGCGCCGGCACAGATACGCAGTATTTT.

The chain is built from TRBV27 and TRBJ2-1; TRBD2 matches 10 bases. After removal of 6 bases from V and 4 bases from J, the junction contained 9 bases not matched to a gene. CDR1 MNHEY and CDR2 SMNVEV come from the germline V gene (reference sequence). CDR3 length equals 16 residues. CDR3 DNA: TGTGCCAGCAGATATGCGGGACTAGCGAGTTACAATGAGCAGTTCTTC. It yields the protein CASRYAGLASYNEQFF.